The T cell receptor beta chain described here comes from a study of blood T cell repertoires in COVID-19. Trimming removed 4 bases at V and 5 bases at J, with 27 bases between. CDR1 and CDR2 (germline): SGHKS, YYEKEE (reference sequence). The CDR3 spans 18 residues. Method: immunoSEQ multiplex PCR; TCRdb's copy keeps in-frame clones and lacks some. The repertoire consists of under 550,000 clones, with about 90% occurring once and the leading ten covering 0.8% to 0.9%. The sample taken for sequencing was peripheral blood. The chain carries TRBV5-5 and TRBJ1-2; a possible D gene is TRBD1 (6 bases). This clonotype was sampled from a man in his late teens or twenties with COVID-19, enrolled during active disease. CDR3 loop: CASSPTSTGITAQYGYTF. The CDR3 nucleotides are TGTGCCAGCAGCCCCACCTCTACAGGGATCACCGCTCAATATGGCTACACCTTC.